The 6 T cell receptor beta chains below all came from one sample that was sequenced in a study of shared clonotypes between healthy human individuals. Produced via immunoSEQ multiplex PCR; TCRdb's table is partial and in-frame only. The sample carries some 2 million clones, 85% to 95% recorded once. Sequenced material: naive CD4+ T cells sorted from blood. As for subset: CD45RA+ positively selected. These receptors originate from a man aged 18-30 years in good health.

The chain carries TRBV19 and TRBJ1-5, with D possibly being TRBD1 (5 bases). The CDR3 is 14 residues long. Germline V gives CDR1 LNHDA, CDR2 SQIVND (reference sequence). V lost 10 bases and J lost 5, with 18 bases in between. In DNA form, the CDR3 reads TGTGCCACCAAGGCTAGGGCGGGGGATCAGCCCCAGCATTTT. Its translation: CATKARAGDQPQHF. Using reference TRBV19 and TRBJ1-5 for the parts outside the CDR3, the full variable domain is DGGITQSPKYLFRKEGQNVTLSCEQNLNHDAMYWYRQDPGQGLRLIYYSQIVNDFQKGDIAEGYSVSREKKESFPLTVTSAQKNPTAFYLCATKARAGDQPQHFGDGTRLSIL.

V is TRBV6-5 and J is TRBJ1-4; D is ambiguous. Germline assignment: CDR1 MNHEY and CDR2 SVGAGI. This CDR3 region has 15 residues. Trimming left V 5 bases short and J 4 bases short, with 14 bases between. The CDR3 reads CASSPLGLINEKLFF. The CDR3 coding sequence is TGTGCCAGCAGTCCCCTCGGACTGATTAATGAAAAACTGTTTTTT.

This sequence joins TRBV9 and TRBJ2-3; 13 nucleotides match TRBD2. CDR3 size: 15 residues. Germline CDR1 SGDLS, CDR2 YYNGEE. After removal of 4 bases from V and 4 bases from J, the junction contained 3 bases not matched to a gene. The CDR3 nucleotides are TGTGCCAGCAGCCGACTAGCGGGGGGAGCAGATACGCAGTATTTT. Translated: CASSRLAGGADTQYF.

The gene calls are TRBV2 and TRBJ2-5; D is unclear. The V gene lost 7 bases and the J gene lost 1 base, with 10 bases spanning the gap. The CDR3 has 13 residues. Per germline, CDR1 SNHLY and CDR2 FYNNEI. CDR3 residues: CASTVGLQETQYF. Here the CDR3 DNA reads TGTGCCAGCACAGTTGGGCTCCAAGAGACCCAGTACTTC.

The sample holds one count of this clone. The V and J genes are TRBV6-6 and TRBJ2-1; a weak D match, TRBD1 (5 bases). V was clipped by 7 bases and J by 5 bases, with 15 bases between them. The germline V gene encodes CDR1 MNHNY and CDR2 SVGAGI (reference sequence). The CDR3 covers 14 residues. In nucleotides, the CDR3 is TGTGCCAGCACCAAGCAGGGCGCCGACAATGAGCAGTTCTTC. Translated: CASTKQGADNEQFF.

The DNA for the CDR3 is TGTGCCAGCAGTGAAGGGCGTCTGGCGTATGGCTACACCTTC. This sequence encodes CASSEGRLAYGYTF. This chain connects TRBV2 to TRBJ1-2; no clear D. V lost 1 base and J lost 5, with 11 bases in between. The CDR3 is 14 amino acids. Germline assignment: CDR1 SNHLY and CDR2 FYNNEI.